Given below is one T cell receptor (beta chain) in context. As yet, its antigen is unknown. The PCR was carried out with 60 Vbeta primers and 13 Jbeta primers. Sequencing used immunoSEQ multiplex PCR; TCRdb keeps in-frame clones, though not all of them. The table includes about 160,000 clones, approximately 81% detected once. The data originate from a study of cytomegalovirus exposure and HLA in healthy donors. Overall study context: Of more than 350 genotyped donors, about 81% clustered with self-reported Caucasian donors. Study-wide results and caveats: Reports indicate that TCR beta sequences accurately predicted the HLA-A and HLA-B alleles of most subjects. Researchers reported in a later analysis that common viral pathogens appeared linked to several top clusters. Excluded: some indistinguishable V segments such as TRBV6-2 and TRBV6-3.

Germline CDR1 MNHEY, CDR2 SVGAGI. V lost 7 bases and J lost 2, with 17 bases in between. The length of the CDR3 is 15 residues. This sequence originates from a man in his late teens or twenties in good health and CMV-seronegative. Sequencing input: PBMCs. The chain is built from TRBV6-5 and TRBJ2-5; possible D gene TRBD1, 6 bases. The CDR3 is CASTQRWTAQETQYF. For the CDR3, the DNA is TGTGCCAGCACCCAGCGGTGGACAGCACAAGAGACCCAGTACTTC.